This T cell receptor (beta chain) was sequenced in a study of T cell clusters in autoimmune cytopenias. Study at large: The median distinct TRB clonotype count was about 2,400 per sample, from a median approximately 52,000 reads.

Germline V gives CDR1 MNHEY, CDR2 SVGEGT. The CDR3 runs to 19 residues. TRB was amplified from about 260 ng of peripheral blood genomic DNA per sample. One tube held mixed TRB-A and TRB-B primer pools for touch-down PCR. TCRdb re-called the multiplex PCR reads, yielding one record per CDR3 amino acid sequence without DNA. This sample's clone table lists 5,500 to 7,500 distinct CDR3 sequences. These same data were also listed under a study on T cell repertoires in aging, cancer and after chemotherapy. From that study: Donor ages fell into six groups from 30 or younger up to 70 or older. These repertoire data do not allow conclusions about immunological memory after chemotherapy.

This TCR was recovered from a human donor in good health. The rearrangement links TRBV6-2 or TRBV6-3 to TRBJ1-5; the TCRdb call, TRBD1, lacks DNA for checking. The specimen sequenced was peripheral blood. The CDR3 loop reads CASSYLPYQGDNLNQPQHF.